Following are 14 T cell receptor beta chains from one sample sequenced in a study of T-cell memory formation after mild COVID-19. TCRdb re-called the 5' RACE reads through MiXCR, storing one row per CDR3 protein. The table includes almost 350,000 distinct CDR3 sequences, roughly 19% detected once. Sequencing was carried out using PBMCs or a T cell subset sorted from them (not recorded which). These receptors originate from a man between 18 and 35 years old who had mild COVID-19 (a few samples of this study predate the infection). Cell type and time point are not known.

This clonotype has ten or more counts. The genes are TRBV20-1 and TRBJ2-5, with D perhaps being TRBD1 or TRBD2 (6 bases each). The CDR3 is made up of 14 amino acids. The germline V gene has CDR1 DFQATT and CDR2 SNEGSKA (reference sequence). The V end was cut by 5 bases, the J end by 0 bases, with 13 bases between. DNA of the CDR3: TGCAGTGCTCGGGGGCTATGGCACCAAGAGACCCAGTACTTC. As protein: CSARGLWHQETQYF.

CDR3 DNA sequence: TGTGCCAGCAGTTTGAGACAGGGGGTTAACTCTGGAAACACCATATATTTT. Translating gives CASSLRQGVNSGNTIYF. The chain carries TRBV27 and TRBJ1-3, with 9 bases that match TRBD1. J was trimmed by 0 bases and V by 3 bases; bases with no gene match: 6. The CDR3 runs to 17 residues. CDR1 is MNHEY and CDR2 is SMNVEV in the germline V gene (reference sequence).

V usage is TRBV7-2 and J usage is TRBJ1-4; D ambiguous. Trimming pared 5 bases from V and 10 bases from J, leaving 17 bases between. CDR1 is SGHTA and CDR2 is FQGNSA in the germline V gene. The length of the CDR3 is 14 residues. For the CDR3, the DNA is TGTGCCAGCAGCCAATACGGGCCCCCGGGAAAACTGTTTTTT. Protein sequence: CASSQYGPPGKLFF.

This clonotype was counted ten times or more. This chain joins TRBV4-2 and TRBJ2-5, with TRBD2 identical over 7 bases. The CDR3 covers 16 residues. Germline V gives CDR1 LGHNA, CDR2 YNFKEQ. J was trimmed by 4 bases and V by 0 bases; bases with no gene match: 8. CDR3 loop: CASSQDGTTFLETQYF. In DNA, the CDR3 is TGTGCCAGCAGCCAAGACGGGACTACCTTCTTAGAGACCCAGTACTTC.

The CDR3 protein is CASSPDSRGYGYTF. CDR3 sequence (DNA): TGTGCCAGTAGTCCCGACAGCCGGGGGTATGGCTACACCTTC. V usage is TRBV19 and J usage is TRBJ1-2; a weak D match, TRBD1 (5 bases). Germline V CDR1 and CDR2: LNHDA, SQIVND (reference sequence). Trimming shortened V by 5 bases and J by 5 bases, and 15 bases separated the two germline ends. The CDR3 consists of 14 residues.

In this sample, this clonotype turned up many times. V and J are TRBV27 and TRBJ2-7, with D perhaps matching TRBD2 (5 bases). Germline loops: CDR1 MNHEY, CDR2 SMNVEV (reference sequence). The CDR3 has 16 amino acids. V shed 1 base and J shed 0 bases, with 13 bases lying between them. CDR3: CASSLWASSSSYEQYF. The CDR3 DNA reads TGTGCCAGCAGTTTATGGGCTAGCTCCAGCTCCTACGAGCAGTACTTC.

The chain recombines TRBV4-1 with TRBJ1-4, with TRBD1 identical over 9 bases. The CDR3 runs 13 residues. Germline trimming cut 6 bases from V and 8 bases from J; bases unmatched to any gene: 4. Germline V gene data show CDR1 as MGHRA and CDR2 as YSYEKL. CDR3 amino acids: CASSRDREEKLFF. CDR3 nucleotide sequence: TGCGCCAGCAGTAGGGACAGGGAGGAAAAACTGTTTTTT.

The chain employs TRBV7-2 and TRBJ1-3; D gene uncertain. This CDR3 region has 15 residues. The V gene's germline CDR1 is SGHTA and CDR2 FQGNSA. The ends were cut back, 5 bases at V and 2 bases at J, with 13 bases in the middle. CDR3 sequence (DNA): TGTGCCAGCAGCCCGCTTGGGGTAGCTGGAAACACCATATATTTT. Its protein is CASSPLGVAGNTIYF.

The sample holds many counts of this clonotype. This chain uses TRBV7-9 with TRBJ2-5; 8 bases agree with TRBD1. The CDR3 is made up of 14 amino acids. Germline lookup yields CDR1 SEHNR and CDR2 FQNEAQ (reference sequence). V gave up 5 bases and J gave up 1 base; unmatched junction bases: 3. This chain's CDR3 is CASSPGQAQETQYF. CDR3 coding DNA: TGTGCCAGCAGCCCGGGACAGGCCCAAGAGACCCAGTACTTC.

The chain couples TRBV7-9 to TRBJ1-2, with a tentative D call TRBD1 (5 bases). Looked up from germline, CDR1 is SEHNR and CDR2 is FQNEAQ (reference sequence). This CDR3 contains 14 residues. With 4 bases removed from V and 10 bases from J, the gap between germline ends came to 19 bases. The CDR3 nucleotides read TGTGCCAGCAGCTCGAGCCGATTCGACAGTTTCTACACCTTC. The encoded protein is CASSSSRFDSFYTF. The whole variable domain, remainder taken from reference TRBV7-9 and TRBJ1-2, is DTGVSQNPRHKITKRGQNVTFRCDPISEHNRLYWYRQTLGQGPEFLTYFQNEAQLEKSRLLSDRFSAERPKGSFSTLEIQRTEQGDSAMYLCASSSSRFDSFYTFGSGTRLTVV.

The chain joins TRBV4-1 to TRBJ2-7; TRBD1 matches at 7 bases. The length of the CDR3 is 15 residues. Germline V lookup: CDR1 MGHRA, CDR2 YSYEKL. V shed 0 bases, J shed 2 bases, and the junction held 4 bases outside the gene matches. Here the CDR3 DNA reads TGCGCCAGCAGCCAAGAAATTACAGGGGCCTACGAGCAGTACTTC. The encoded protein is CASSQEITGAYEQYF.

The rearrangement uses TRBV14 and TRBJ2-7, with TRBD1 matching over 7 bases. V trimming: 4 bases; J trimming: 2 bases; junction bases outside the gene matches: 5. The CDR3 has 14 residues. Germline lookup yields CDR1 SGHDN and CDR2 FVKESK. The CDR3 protein is CASSRPGQTYEQYF. The DNA for the CDR3 is TGTGCCAGCAGCCGACCGGGACAGACCTACGAGCAGTACTTC.

The chain combines TRBV7-9 with TRBJ2-1, with 7 bases matching TRBD2. Germline V gene data show CDR1 as SEHNR and CDR2 as FQNEAQ (reference sequence). V shed 4 bases, J shed 1 base, and the junction held 13 bases outside the gene matches. The CDR3 covers 18 residues. The DNA for the CDR3 is TGTGCCAGCAGCTCCATGGGGGGAGGGCCGGTTTCCTACAATGAGCAGTTCTTC. Amino acids: CASSSMGGGPVSYNEQFF. The whole variable domain, filled in from reference TRBV7-9 and TRBJ2-1, reads DTGVSQNPRHKITKRGQNVTFRCDPISEHNRLYWYRQTLGQGPEFLTYFQNEAQLEKSRLLSDRFSAERPKGSFSTLEIQRTEQGDSAMYLCASSSMGGGPVSYNEQFFGPGTRLTVL.

The chain combines TRBV12-3 or TRBV12-4 with TRBJ1-2; maybe TRBD1 (6 bases). The CDR3 contains 15 residues. V was clipped by 7 bases and J by 6 bases, with 21 bases between them. The CDR3 bases are TGTGCCAGCACCAGCCCTGGCGGGGGCGCGAATGGCTACACCTTC. This codes for CASTSPGGGANGYTF.